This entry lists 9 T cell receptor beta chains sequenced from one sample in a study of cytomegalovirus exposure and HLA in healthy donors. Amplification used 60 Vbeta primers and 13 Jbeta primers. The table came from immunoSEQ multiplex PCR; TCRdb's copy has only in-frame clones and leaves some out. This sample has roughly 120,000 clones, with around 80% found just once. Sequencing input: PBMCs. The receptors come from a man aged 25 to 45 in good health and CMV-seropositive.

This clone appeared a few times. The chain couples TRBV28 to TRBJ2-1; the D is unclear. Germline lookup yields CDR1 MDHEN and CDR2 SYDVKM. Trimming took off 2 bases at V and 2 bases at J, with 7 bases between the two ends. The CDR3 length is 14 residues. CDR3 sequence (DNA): TGTGCCAGCAGTTTAAGCCCCACCTACAATGAGCAGTTCTTC. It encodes CASSLSPTYNEQFF.

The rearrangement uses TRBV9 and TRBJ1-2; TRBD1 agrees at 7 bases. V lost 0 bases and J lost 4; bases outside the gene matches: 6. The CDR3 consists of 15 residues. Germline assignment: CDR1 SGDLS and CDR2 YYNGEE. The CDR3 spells CASSVGQGVGYGYTF. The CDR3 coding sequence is TGTGCCAGCAGCGTAGGGCAGGGGGTTGGCTATGGCTACACCTTC.

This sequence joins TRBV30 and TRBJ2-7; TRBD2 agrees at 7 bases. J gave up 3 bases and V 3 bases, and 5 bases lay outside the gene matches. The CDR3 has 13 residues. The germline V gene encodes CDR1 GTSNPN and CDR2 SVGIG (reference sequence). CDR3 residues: CAWRARGVYEQYF. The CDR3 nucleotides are TGTGCCTGGAGGGCTCGGGGGGTCTACGAGCAGTACTTC.

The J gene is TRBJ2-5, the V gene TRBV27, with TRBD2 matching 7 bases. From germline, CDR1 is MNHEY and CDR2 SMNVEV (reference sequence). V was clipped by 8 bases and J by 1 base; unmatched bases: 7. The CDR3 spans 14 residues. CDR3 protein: CASRPTSPQETQYF. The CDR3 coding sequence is TGTGCCAGCCGCCCGACTAGCCCCCAAGAGACCCAGTACTTC.

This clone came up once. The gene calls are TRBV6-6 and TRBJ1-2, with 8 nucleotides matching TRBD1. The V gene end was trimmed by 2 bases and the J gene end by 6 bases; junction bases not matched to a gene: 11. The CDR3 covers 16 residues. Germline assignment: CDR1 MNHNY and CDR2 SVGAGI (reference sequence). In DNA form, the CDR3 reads TGTGCCAGCAGTTACGAACAGGGGGTTAGTACGGATGGCTACACCTTC. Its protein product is CASSYEQGVSTDGYTF.

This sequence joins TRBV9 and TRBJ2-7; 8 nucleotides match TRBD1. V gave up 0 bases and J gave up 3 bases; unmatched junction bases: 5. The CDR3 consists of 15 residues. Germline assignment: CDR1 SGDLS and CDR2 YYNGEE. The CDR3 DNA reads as TGTGCCAGCAGCGTAGAAGGGACAGGAGGCTACGAGCAGTACTTC. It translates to CASSVEGTGGYEQYF.

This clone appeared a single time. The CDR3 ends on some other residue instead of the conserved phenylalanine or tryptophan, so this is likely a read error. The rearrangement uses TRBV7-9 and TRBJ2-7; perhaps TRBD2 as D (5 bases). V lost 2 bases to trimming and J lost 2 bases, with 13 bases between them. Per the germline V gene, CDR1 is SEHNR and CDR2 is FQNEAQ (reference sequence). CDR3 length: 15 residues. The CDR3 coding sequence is TGTGCCAGCAGCTTATATCCGGGGAACCCCTACGAGCAGTACCTC. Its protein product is CASSLYPGNPYEQYL.

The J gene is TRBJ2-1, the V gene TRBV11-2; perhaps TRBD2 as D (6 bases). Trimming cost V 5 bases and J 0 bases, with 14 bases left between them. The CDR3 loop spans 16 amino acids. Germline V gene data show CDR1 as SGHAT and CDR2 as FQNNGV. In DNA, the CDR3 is TGTGCCAGCAGCGCCTTGGGACTGAGCTCCTACAATGAGCAGTTCTTC. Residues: CASSALGLSSYNEQFF.

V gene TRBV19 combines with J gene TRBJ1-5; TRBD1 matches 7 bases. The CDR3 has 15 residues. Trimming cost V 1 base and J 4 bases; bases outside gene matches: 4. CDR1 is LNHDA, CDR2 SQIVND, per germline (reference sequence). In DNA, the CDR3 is TGTGCCAGTAGTATAGTGGCAGGGGGAAATCAGCCCCAGCATTTT. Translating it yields CASSIVAGGNQPQHF.